This passage covers 21 T cell receptor beta chains from one sample sequenced in a study of CD8+ T cells in alopecia areata. Following extraction, RNA underwent reverse transcription to cDNA, which served as the sequencing template. The table came from immunoSEQ multiplex PCR; TCRdb's copy has only in-frame clones and leaves some out. The sample has about 82,000 clones, about 53% seen once. Source material: NKG2D-high CD8+ T cells sorted from blood. These receptors were taken from a human donor with alopecia areata.

The chain's CDR3 is CASSSATGGAYNEQFF. CDR3 coding DNA: TGTGCCAGCAGCTCTGCGACCGGGGGCGCCTACAATGAGCAGTTCTTC. J is TRBJ2-1 and V is TRBV5-6; D might be TRBD1 or TRBD2, each matching 6 bases. CDR3 size: 16 residues. V was pared by 3 bases and J by 2 bases, with 15 bases between. The germline CDR1 and CDR2 sequences are SGHDT and YYEEEE.

The chain uses TRBV11-2 and TRBJ2-3; 9 nucleotides match TRBD1. CDR1 SGHAT and CDR2 FQNNGV come from the germline V gene. This CDR3 spans 17 amino acids. V was pared by 1 base and J by 1 base, with 6 bases of the junction left unmatched. The CDR3 is CASSLGTGGAGTDTQYF. CDR3 bases: TGTGCCAGCAGCTTAGGAACAGGGGGCGCAGGCACAGATACGCAGTATTTT.

The chain employs TRBV19 and TRBJ2-7; 10 positions match TRBD1. V dropped 6 bases and J dropped 3; count of bases not matched to a gene: 5. This CDR3 comprises 14 residues. The germline CDR1 and CDR2 sequences are LNHDA and SQIVND (reference sequence). The CDR3 loop reads CASSETGGLYEQYF. CDR3 bases: TGTGCCAGTAGCGAGACAGGGGGCCTCTACGAGCAGTACTTC.

This clone has a handful of counts. V usage is TRBV7-9 and J usage is TRBJ2-7, with D tentatively TRBD1 (6 bases). Germline loops: CDR1 SEHNR, CDR2 FQNEAQ (reference sequence). The length of the CDR3 is 14 residues. Trimming took 1 base from V and 3 from J, leaving 10 bases between them. The CDR3 coding sequence is TGTGCCAGCAGCTTAGTGGGGGCGCACTACGAGCAGTACTTC. Its protein product is CASSLVGAHYEQYF. Using reference TRBV7-9 and TRBJ2-7 for the parts outside the CDR3, the full variable domain is DTGVSQNPRHKITKRGQNVTFRCDPISEHNRLYWYRQTLGQGPEFLTYFQNEAQLEKSRLLSDRFSAERPKGSFSTLEIQRTEQGDSAMYLCASSLVGAHYEQYFGPGTRLTVT.

V and J are TRBV28 and TRBJ2-6; no clear D gene. Germline lookup yields CDR1 MDHEN and CDR2 SYDVKM. V lost 8 bases and J lost 3, with 11 bases in between. The CDR3 spans 14 residues. DNA for the CDR3: TGTGCCAGCGCGACCTGGGATGGGGCCAACGTCCTGACTTTC. Translating it yields CASATWDGANVLTF.

V is TRBV6-5 and J is TRBJ2-2; the D gene is possibly TRBD2 (5 bases). CDR3 length: 16 residues. The V gene's germline CDR1 is MNHEY and CDR2 SVGAGI. Between the trimmed V and J ends, which lost 4 bases and 3 bases, there was a span of 15 bases. The CDR3 region has the DNA TGTGCCAGCAGTTTCTCACCCGGCGGGTACACCGGGGAGCTGTTTTTT. Translated: CASSFSPGGYTGELFF.

A few counts support this clone. The chain couples TRBV29-1 to TRBJ1-3; D not certain. Germline lookup yields CDR1 SQVTM and CDR2 ANQGSEA. This CDR3 is built from 16 residues. The ends were cut back, 2 bases at V and 4 bases at J, with 18 bases in the middle. The CDR3: CSVESGLYTSGNTIYF. The CDR3 coding sequence is TGCAGCGTTGAATCCGGACTCTACACCTCCGGAAACACCATATATTTT.

The CDR3 is CASSQDWINTGELFF. The CDR3 region has the DNA TGCGCCAGCAGCCAAGACTGGATTAACACCGGGGAGCTGTTTTTT. This rearrangement joins TRBV4-3 to TRBJ2-2; D uncertain. Germline values: CDR1 LGHNA, CDR2 YSLEER. With 0 bases removed from V and 2 bases from J, the gap between germline ends came to 7 bases. The CDR3 consists of 15 residues.

This chain uses TRBV2 with TRBJ2-7; maybe TRBD1 (6 bases). Deletions cut 7 bases from V and 2 bases from J, with 9 bases between. Germline V gene sequence: CDR1 SNHLY, CDR2 FYNNEI. This CDR3 has 12 residues. This CDR3 reads CASKDRPYEQYF. DNA for the CDR3: TGTGCCAGCAAGGACAGACCCTACGAGCAGTACTTC.

J is TRBJ1-5 and V is TRBV28, with D hard to call. CDR3 length: 13 residues. V lost 2 bases and J lost 0, with 2 bases in between. In germline, CDR1 is MDHEN, CDR2 SYDVKM. This chain's CDR3 is CASSLPSNQPQHF. DNA of the CDR3: TGTGCCAGCAGTTTACCTAGCAATCAGCCCCAGCATTTT.

J is TRBJ2-1 and V is TRBV5-1, with 7 bases that match TRBD1. V lost 4 bases to trimming and J lost 5 bases; unmatched junction nucleotides: 3. The CDR3 loop spans 13 amino acids. Germline CDR1 is SGHRS and CDR2 is YFSETQ. The chain's CDR3 is CASSAGQDNEQFF. The CDR3 DNA reads as TGCGCCAGCAGCGCAGGACAGGACAATGAGCAGTTCTTC.

The chain is built from TRBV11-3 and TRBJ1-6; D gene unclear. Germline CDR1 is SGHNT and CDR2 is YENEEA. The CDR3 is 12 residues long. Between the trimmed V and J ends, which lost 4 bases and 9 bases, there was a span of 7 bases. The CDR3 DNA follows: TGTGCCAGCAGCTCTTGGAGTTCACCCCTCCACTTT. Translating it yields CASSSWSSPLHF.

The chain is built from TRBV14 and TRBJ2-3; D remains ambiguous. The germline V gene encodes CDR1 SGHDN and CDR2 FVKESK. V was shortened by 1 base and J by 5 bases, with 4 bases between the two germline ends. This CDR3 spans 12 amino acids. The CDR3 DNA sequence: TGTGCCAGCAGCCAAGTCGGAGATACGCAGTATTTT. Protein: CASSQVGDTQYF.

This clone was recorded a few times. The chain employs TRBV29-1 and TRBJ1-1, with TRBD1 identical over 8 bases. V dropped 2 bases and J dropped 11; count of bases not matched to a gene: 13. Per germline, CDR1 SQVTM and CDR2 ANQGSEA. This CDR3 comprises 14 residues. CDR3 protein: CSVEMADRDRRAFF. The CDR3 nucleotides read TGCAGCGTTGAAATGGCGGACAGGGACAGGAGGGCTTTCTTT.

The chain employs TRBV30 and TRBJ2-1; D is perhaps TRBD1 or TRBD2 (5 bases each). This CDR3 comprises 14 residues. The germline V gene encodes CDR1 GTSNPN and CDR2 SVGIG (reference sequence). V was cut by 3 bases and J by 4 bases, with 13 bases left in between. The DNA for the CDR3 is TGTGCCTGGAGCCGGTATGGGGGATACAATGAGCAGTTCTTC. Translation gives CAWSRYGGYNEQFF.

The J gene is TRBJ2-7, the V gene TRBV9, with D hard to call. Germline CDR1 and CDR2: SGDLS and YYNGEE. Trimming shortened V by 10 bases and J by 4 bases, and 12 bases separated the two germline ends. The CDR3 runs 11 residues. The CDR3 region has the DNA TGTGCCTCGGGCCGTGGATACGAGCAGTACTTC. Amino acids: CASGRGYEQYF.

V usage is TRBV5-1 and J usage is TRBJ2-7; D is possibly TRBD2 (5 bases). Germline V CDR1 and CDR2: SGHRS, YFSETQ. The CDR3 extends over 12 amino acids. The V gene lost 2 bases and the J gene lost 3 bases, with 6 bases spanning the gap. In DNA, the CDR3 is TGCGCCAGCAGCTTCGCGGGCTACGAGCAGTACTTC. Amino acid sequence: CASSFAGYEQYF.

The chain recombines TRBV14 with TRBJ2-1, with D hard to call. V shed 3 bases and J shed 0 bases, with 9 bases lying between them. Germline loops: CDR1 SGHDN, CDR2 FVKESK. This CDR3 spans 15 amino acids. CDR3 amino acids: CASSHALTSYNEQFF. CDR3 bases: TGTGCCAGCAGCCATGCGCTAACCTCCTACAATGAGCAGTTCTTC.

The J gene is TRBJ2-7, the V gene TRBV7-2, with D tentatively TRBD1 (5 bases). Trimming removed 2 bases from V and 0 bases from J, with 11 bases in between. The CDR3 has 15 residues. Germline CDR1 is SGHTA and CDR2 is FQGNSA. The CDR3 DNA follows: TGTGCCAGCAGCTTATCGTATCAGGGCTCCTACGAGCAGTACTTC. This codes for CASSLSYQGSYEQYF.

The chain carries TRBV6-5 and TRBJ2-3; the D is unclear. Germline CDR1 and CDR2: MNHEY and SVGAGI. The CDR3 covers 13 residues. V lost 5 bases and J lost 4, with 10 bases in between. The CDR3 protein is CASSPSSADTQYF. CDR3 nucleotide sequence: TGTGCCAGCAGTCCCTCTTCAGCAGATACGCAGTATTTT.

The J gene is TRBJ2-7, the V gene TRBV6-6; D perhaps matches TRBD1 (6 bases). This CDR3 has 14 amino acids. The germline V and J ends were trimmed by 4 bases and 6 bases, with 16 bases remaining between them. Germline-derived CDR1 and CDR2 are MNHNY and SVGAGI (reference sequence). The CDR3 sequence is CASSLGAGVAEQYF. CDR3 in DNA: TGTGCCAGCAGTTTAGGGGCAGGGGTGGCCGAGCAGTACTTC.